This T cell receptor (beta chain) was observed in a study of T cell changes during pregnancy in multiple sclerosis. The J segment lost 2 bases and the V segment lost 2 bases, leaving 3 bases of the junction unmatched. Germline V lookup: CDR1 MNHNS, CDR2 SASEGT. The CDR3 spans 15 residues. TCRdb keeps only in-frame clones here, not all; method: immunoSEQ multiplex PCR. The sample has about 92,000 clones, over 80% seen once. Sequences were derived from peripheral blood, sampled in the first trimester of pregnancy. This TCR was recovered from a female donor with multiple sclerosis, enrolled in a pregnancy study. The chain carries TRBV6-1 and TRBJ2-7, with 10 bases aligning to TRBD1. The CDR3 nucleotides are TGTGCCAGCAGTGAATCGACAGGGGGCCCCTACGAGCAGTACTTC. Its translation is CASSESTGGPYEQYF.